This T cell receptor beta chain comes out of a study of beta chain features in type 1 diabetes. Study-wide results and limits: A potential PCR bias toward shorter templates would be equal in patient and control samples. Fewer insertions but more deletions were seen at VDJ junctions in type 1 diabetes patients.

cDNA synthesis used the whole RNA isolate, giving expressed TCRB sequences. Some clones are missing from TCRdb's copy, which holds only in-frame ones; the method was immunoSEQ multiplex PCR. The sample carries some 45,000 clones, over 50% recorded once. As for this clone: The antigen is unknown.

Germline CDR1 is MNHEY and CDR2 is SMNVEV (reference sequence). V lost 6 bases to trimming and J lost 6 bases, with 11 bases between them. The CDR3 is 13 amino acids. This chain links TRBV27 with TRBJ2-2, with a tentative D call TRBD1 (5 bases). The sequence was obtained from a woman between 18 and 29 years old in good health. The sample consisted of Tregs from blood. CDR3 DNA sequence: TGTGCCAGCAGCTCCAGGGTGGCCGGGGAGCTGTTTTTT. It yields the protein CASSSRVAGELFF.